This is a list of T cell receptor beta chains from one sample in a study of blood T cell repertoires in COVID-19. Measured with immunoSEQ multiplex PCR; TCRdb has only the in-frame clones, and not every one. This table holds more than 350,000 clones, roughly 86% found once. Sequenced: peripheral blood. The receptors originated from a woman aged 25 to 45 with COVID-19, enrolled during active disease. CDR3s include the opening cysteine and the closing phenylalanine or tryptophan. The order of the fields is V gene, CDR3 length, D gene, clone size, CDR3 protein. The D gene is left open where the match is weak. The size of a clone is reported for some rows only, either as once, few or many, or as a class for expanded clones.

TRBV11-2	16	NA	NA	CASSPEGLRGIAGYTF
TRBV13	14	NA	NA	CASSSTGENTEAFF
TRBV18	13	NA	NA	CASSPFSGRGYTF
TRBV4-3	15	NA	once	CASSQDKAGVSPLHF
TRBV28	14	NA	NA	CASSFRGWNTEAFF
TRBV19	15	TRBD1	once	CASSTLDRGWETQYF
TRBV7-2	16	TRBD2	NA	CASSFPGTSGSNEQFF
TRBV7-9	12	NA	NA	CASSLAKNEQFF
TRBV18	16	TRBD1	NA	CASSPLATGGSDEQYF
TRBV5-6	13	NA	NA	CASSSAQGNGYTF
TRBV7-9	14	NA	NA	CASSPDRQTYGYTF
TRBV28	14	TRBD1	NA	CASSPGQGSYGYTF
TRBV12-3/TRBV12-4	13	TRBD1	many	CASSFGTAYGYTF
TRBV2	13	NA	NA	CASGRDTYNEQFF
TRBV20-1	11	TRBD2	NA	CSARGRGEQFF
TRBV2	15	NA	NA	CASSEQTLSSYEQYF
TRBV10-1	15	TRBD2	NA	CASSESGGRSYEQYF
TRBV5-1	17	TRBD2	NA	CASSFGVAGGPDGEQFF
TRBV6-5	13	TRBD1	NA	CASSPGQGLEAFF
TRBV2	13	TRBD1	NA	CANQGQGSYEQYF